These 30 T cell receptor beta chains were sequenced from one sample in a study of blood T cell repertoires in COVID-19. Using immunoSEQ multiplex PCR, the repertoire was profiled, and TCRdb retains in-frame clones only, with some absent. The repertoire holds 40,000 to 55,000 clones, with more than 70% as singletons. Material for sequencing was peripheral blood. The receptor set was obtained from a human donor in a cohort sampled during active COVID-19.

This clone has a handful of counts. V usage is TRBV4-2 and J usage is TRBJ2-2; the match to TRBD2 covers 9 bases. Trimming took 3 bases from V and 5 from J; bases not matched to a gene: 10. The germline gives CDR1 LGHNA, CDR2 YNFKEQ. This CDR3 is 17 amino acids long. The CDR3 DNA reads TGTGCCAGCAGCCACGACCCTAGCGGGGCACAAACCGGGGAGCTGTTTTTT. Its protein product is CASSHDPSGAQTGELFF.

V and J are TRBV10-3 and TRBJ2-1; 14 bases are shared with TRBD2. Germline V CDR1 and CDR2: ENHRY, SYGVKD. Trimming cost V 5 bases and J 9 bases; bases outside gene matches: 6. The CDR3 runs 15 residues. The DNA of the CDR3 is TGTGCCATCAGTCGAGGACTAGCGGGGGGCAGTGAGCAGTTCTTC. It is translated as CAISRGLAGGSEQFF.

This clone was counted only a few times. The rearrangement joins TRBV3-1 (or the pseudogene TRBV3-2) to TRBJ1-6; D possibly corresponds to TRBD1 (5 bases). CDR1 is LGHDT, CDR2 YNNKEL, per germline (reference sequence). The CDR3 totals 13 residues. The V end lost 0 bases, the J end lost 10 bases, and 7 bases lay between the germline ends. In nucleotides, the CDR3 is TGTGCCAGCAGCCAAGAAAAGGGGTCACCCCTCCACTTT. Translation gives CASSQEKGSPLHF.

This clone was seen a single time. The chain has TRBV5-4 and TRBJ2-3, with D uncertain. The CDR3 totals 13 residues. Germline CDR1 SGHNT, CDR2 YYREEE (reference sequence). Trimming took 2 bases from V and 4 from J, leaving 8 bases between them. The CDR3 DNA is TGTGCCAGCAGCTTCCGAGGCCCAGATACGCAGTATTTT. Amino acid sequence: CASSFRGPDTQYF.

This clone showed up just once. Relative to the germline gene, one junction end is altered; a read error may explain this. This rearrangement joins TRBV7-7 to TRBJ2-3; 12 bases agree with TRBD2. The CDR3 covers 20 residues. Germline lookup yields CDR1 SSHAT and CDR2 FNYEAQ (reference sequence). CDR3 DNA: TGTGCTAGCAGCTTAGGTTCGGCTAGCGGGGGGGCCAGTGGCACAGATACGCAGTATTTT. It translates to CASSLGSASGGASGTDTQYF.

The chain couples TRBV6-1 to TRBJ1-6; TRBD1 aligns across 7 bases. Germline V gene sequence: CDR1 MNHNS, CDR2 SASEGT. This CDR3 region has 16 residues. Trimming removed 3 bases from V and 7 bases from J; junction bases left unmatched: 9. DNA of the CDR3: TGTGCCAGCAGTGACATTATGACAGGGTGGAATTCACCCCTCCACTTT. Its translation is CASSDIMTGWNSPLHF.

The chain links TRBV7-6 to TRBJ2-1; TRBD1 agrees at 12 bases. The germline V gene encodes CDR1 SGHVS and CDR2 FNYEAQ. The length of the CDR3 is 16 residues. With 6 bases clipped from V and 7 bases from J, the junction kept 10 bases outside the gene matches. The CDR3 nucleotides read TGTGCCAGCAGTCGCACCTGGGACAGGGGGCAGAATGAGCAGTTCTTC. This gives the protein CASSRTWDRGQNEQFF. The complete variable domain, with remaining parts taken from reference TRBV7-6 and TRBJ2-1, reads GAGVSQSPRYKVTKRGQDVALRCDPISGHVSLYWYRQALGQGPEFLTYFNYEAQQDKSGLPNDRFSAERPEGSISTLTIQRTEQRDSAMYRCASSRTWDRGQNEQFFGPGTRLTVL.

This clone has a single count. This chain uses TRBV27 with TRBJ2-3; D might be TRBD1 (6 bases). This CDR3 is built from 16 residues. CDR1 and CDR2 (germline): MNHEY, SMNVEV (reference sequence). Trimming shortened V by 6 bases and J by 2 bases, and 18 bases separated the two germline ends. The CDR3 bases are TGTGCCAGCAGCTTTGGGCTGGACAGAAACACAGATACGCAGTATTTT. It translates to CASSFGLDRNTDTQYF.

V and J are TRBV9 and TRBJ2-3; 10 nucleotides align to TRBD2. CDR1 and CDR2 (germline): SGDLS, YYNGEE. V gave up 3 bases and J gave up 2 bases; unmatched junction bases: 18. The CDR3 has 20 residues. The CDR3 region has the DNA TGTGCCAGCAGCGGCCCCTCCGGGACTAGCGTCGGCCTCCTCACAGATACGCAGTATTTT. Translated, it gives CASSGPSGTSVGLLTDTQYF.

V and J are TRBV14 and TRBJ1-3; no firm D call. Germline V gene lookup returns CDR1 SGHDN and CDR2 FVKESK. Trimming took off 4 bases at V and 0 bases at J, with 10 bases between the two ends. The CDR3 contains 15 residues. The CDR3 DNA is TGTGCCAGCAGCCTTAACAGATTCTCTGGAAACACCATATATTTT. Its translation is CASSLNRFSGNTIYF.

The CDR3 region is CASTSQGLGEAFF. The CDR3 DNA reads TGTGCCAGTACGTCTCAGGGATTAGGTGAAGCTTTCTTT. The chain employs TRBV19 and TRBJ1-1; TRBD1 is a possible D gene (5 bases). The CDR3 length is 13 residues. V dropped 7 bases and J dropped 7 bases, with 16 bases sitting between them. Germline CDR1 LNHDA, CDR2 SQIVND (reference sequence).

CDR3 sequence (DNA): TGTGCCAGCAGTCGCGGGGGGGCCGGCTCAGATACGCAGTATTTT. Its translation is CASSRGGAGSDTQYF. This sequence joins TRBV3-1 (or the pseudogene TRBV3-2) and TRBJ2-3; 9 positions match TRBD2. CDR1 LGHDT and CDR2 YNNKEL come from the germline V gene (reference sequence). The CDR3 spans 15 residues. V trimming: 6 bases; J trimming: 4 bases; junction bases outside the gene matches: 8.

This clone was found a few times. The J gene is TRBJ1-5, the V gene TRBV2; D remains unclear. Germline V gene data show CDR1 as SNHLY and CDR2 as FYNNEI. The ends were cut back, 4 bases at V and 3 bases at J, with 7 bases in the middle. This CDR3 region has 13 residues. For the CDR3, the DNA is TGTGCCAGCAGTGCTCAGTCCAATCAGCCCCAGCATTTT. The encoded protein is CASSAQSNQPQHF.

This clone occurred once. The genes are TRBV5-1 and TRBJ2-2, with 7 bases identical to TRBD2. V was clipped by 5 bases and J by 4 bases; unmatched bases: 11. The germline V gene encodes CDR1 SGHRS and CDR2 YFSETQ. The CDR3 consists of 16 residues. CDR3 DNA: TGCGCCAGCAGTCCCGCGATTGGGGGGGGCACCGGGGAGCTGTTTTTT. Protein: CASSPAIGGGTGELFF.

The chain joins TRBV7-8 to TRBJ2-3, with TRBD2 matching 7 bases. V lost 6 bases, J lost 6 bases, and 9 bases stayed unmatched. This CDR3 spans 14 amino acids. CDR1 SGHVS and CDR2 FQNEAQ come from the germline V gene. The CDR3 DNA reads as TGTGCCAGCAGGTGGGCTAGCGGCGGGGATACGCAGTATTTT. Its protein product is CASRWASGGDTQYF. The full variable domain, with the rest looked up from reference TRBV7-8 and TRBJ2-3, is GAGVSQSPRYKVAKRGQDVALRCDPISGHVSLFWYQQALGQGPEFLTYFQNEAQLDKSGLPSDRFFAERPEGSVSTLKIQRTQQEDSAVYLCASRWASGGDTQYFGPGTRLTVL.

The rearrangement links TRBV30 to TRBJ2-1; possible D gene TRBD2, 7 bases. This CDR3 has 16 residues. Trimming removed 4 bases at V and 0 bases at J, with 16 bases between. Germline CDR1 reads GTSNPN; CDR2 reads SVGIG (reference sequence). This CDR3 is CAWNYGGPSSYNEQFF. CDR3 sequence (DNA): TGTGCCTGGAACTACGGGGGGCCTAGCTCCTACAATGAGCAGTTCTTC.

The rearrangement links TRBV20-1 to TRBJ2-1, with 9 bases lining up with TRBD2. CDR1 and CDR2 (germline): DFQATT, SNEGSKA (reference sequence). Losses at the gene ends were 3 bases for V and 9 bases for J; bases not matched to a gene: 6. This CDR3 has 13 amino acids. CDR3 loop: CSASSGGRFEQFF. The CDR3 DNA sequence: TGCAGTGCTAGTAGCGGGGGCCGATTTGAGCAGTTCTTC.

The rearrangement uses TRBV2 and TRBJ2-4; 8 bases line up with TRBD2. The germline gives CDR1 SNHLY, CDR2 FYNNEI. The trim removed 2 bases at V and 1 base at J, leaving 10 bases unmatched. The CDR3 is 18 amino acids. CDR3 nucleotide sequence: TGTGCCAGCAGTGAAAGGTTGGCGGGGGGCAGGGCCAAAAACATTCAGTACTTC. Translation: CASSERLAGGRAKNIQYF. Drawing the rest from reference TRBV2 and TRBJ2-4, the complete variable domain is EPEVTQTPSHQVTQMGQEVILRCVPISNHLYFYWYRQILGQKVEFLVSFYNNEISEKSEIFDDQFSVERPDGSNFTLKIRSTKLEDSAMYFCASSERLAGGRAKNIQYFGAGTRLSVL.

The table lists this clone with a few counts. This chain joins TRBV5-1 and TRBJ1-1; 11 bases are shared with TRBD1. The CDR3 is 15 amino acids. Germline CDR1 is SGHRS and CDR2 is YFSETQ. J lost 4 bases, V lost 0 bases, and 2 bases had no gene match. DNA for the CDR3: TGCGCCAGCAGCTTGGGGACAGGGGGCCTCACTGAAGCTTTCTTT. Protein sequence: CASSLGTGGLTEAFF.

The CDR3 region is CASGLNQPQHF. The CDR3 DNA is TGTGCCAGCGGTCTAAATCAGCCCCAGCATTTT. The V gene is TRBV6-5, the J gene TRBJ1-5; no clear D gene. The germline V and J ends were trimmed by 8 bases and 4 bases, with 6 bases remaining between them. In germline, CDR1 is MNHEY, CDR2 SVGAGI. This CDR3 is 11 amino acids long.

This chain connects TRBV7-3 to TRBJ1-3; D perhaps matches TRBD1 (6 bases). V lost 5 bases and J 3 bases, leaving 11 bases between the germline ends. The CDR3 sequence is 14 residues long. Germline V lookup: CDR1 SGHTA, CDR2 FQGTGA. The CDR3 nucleotides are TGTGCCAGCAGCCAACAGGGTTTTGGAAACACCATATATTTT. It translates to CASSQQGFGNTIYF.

The CDR3 nucleotides read TGTGCCAGCAGTTTATACGAGGTCGGGGAGCTGTTTTTT. Its protein product is CASSLYEVGELFF. The V gene is TRBV27, the J gene TRBJ2-2; no clear D. V was pared by 1 base and J by 7 bases, with 7 bases between. Per germline, CDR1 MNHEY and CDR2 SMNVEV (reference sequence). The CDR3 is made up of 13 amino acids.

The J gene is TRBJ2-1, the V gene TRBV11-3; D is possibly TRBD2 (5 bases). V lost 3 bases and J 7 bases, leaving 16 bases between the germline ends. This CDR3 is built from 15 residues. Germline CDR1 and CDR2: SGHNT and YENEEA. In DNA form, the CDR3 reads TGTGCCAGCAGCTTGGGTGCGAGCGGAGGTAATGAGCAGTTCTTC. Translated, it gives CASSLGASGGNEQFF.

This clone was counted a few times. The rearrangement joins TRBV4-1 to TRBJ1-3, with TRBD1 as a possible D gene (5 bases). The CDR3 totals 17 residues. Trimming took 4 bases from V and 7 from J, leaving 23 bases between them. Looked up from germline, CDR1 is MGHRA and CDR2 is YSYEKL. CDR3 sequence: CASSPGQGLTLRNTIYF. In DNA, the CDR3 is TGCGCCAGCAGCCCAGGACAAGGGCTCACTCTGCGGAACACCATATATTTT.

The chain uses TRBV25-1 and TRBJ1-4, with D uncertain. The CDR3 extends over 15 amino acids. Germline CDR1 reads MGHDK; CDR2 reads SYGVNS. Trimming stripped 2 bases from V and 4 bases from J, with 11 bases between. The CDR3 reads CASSETGSHNEKLFF. The CDR3 DNA follows: TGTGCCAGCAGTGAAACGGGGAGTCATAATGAAAAACTGTTTTTT. Combining the CDR3 with reference TRBV25-1 and TRBJ1-4 gives the whole variable domain EADIYQTPRYLVIGTGKKITLECSQTMGHDKMYWYQQDPGMELHLIHYSYGVNSTEKGDLSSESTVSRIRTEHFPLTLESARPSHTSQYLCASSETGSHNEKLFFGSGTQLSVL.

In nucleotides, the CDR3 is TGCGCCAGCAGTGGGGGTAGCGGGGGCCCCGATGAGCAGTTCTTC. Translating gives CASSGGSGGPDEQFF. V usage is TRBV10-1 and J usage is TRBJ2-1, with 9 nucleotides matching TRBD2. Unmatched junction bases numbered 9, after V lost 4 bases and J lost 8 bases. Germline assignment: CDR1 WNHNN and CDR2 SYGVQD (reference sequence). The CDR3 covers 15 residues.

The rearrangement links TRBV4-1 to TRBJ1-1; TRBD1 might be the D (6 bases). Germline values: CDR1 MGHRA, CDR2 YSYEKL. The V and J ends lost 2 bases and 1 base respectively, with 11 bases between them. The CDR3 totals 15 residues. The CDR3 region has the DNA TGCGCCAGCAGCCAAACACAGGGCCCGAACACTGAAGCTTTCTTT. Its translation is CASSQTQGPNTEAFF.

This clone was recorded only once. The CDR3 bases are TGCAGTGCTAGCACCTACGAGCAGTACTTC. Translating gives CSASTYEQYF. This rearrangement joins TRBV20-1 to TRBJ2-7; no definite D call. V was cut by 3 bases and J by 2 bases, with 2 bases left in between. Germline V lookup: CDR1 DFQATT, CDR2 SNEGSKA (reference sequence). This CDR3 contains 10 residues.

This clone was detected a few times. The chain has TRBV20-1 and TRBJ2-1; D call uncertain. Between the trimmed V and J ends, which lost 6 bases and 6 bases, there was a span of 9 bases. The CDR3 is 11 amino acids. Germline values: CDR1 DFQATT, CDR2 SNEGSKA (reference sequence). CDR3 sequence: CSARLFNEQFF. The CDR3 bases are TGCAGTGCACGACTTTTCAATGAGCAGTTCTTC.

The V call is TRBV4-1, the J call TRBJ2-7, with 8 bases matching TRBD1. Per germline, CDR1 MGHRA and CDR2 YSYEKL. CDR3 size: 14 residues. V lost 2 bases, J lost 6 bases, and 6 bases stayed unmatched. The CDR3 is CASSQTGTGSEQYF. CDR3 nucleotides: TGCGCCAGCAGCCAAACCGGGACAGGATCCGAGCAGTACTTC.